These 22 T cell receptor beta chains originate from one sample sequenced in a study of shared clonotypes between healthy human individuals (TCRdb year 2020). For the CD8 naive samples, CD45RO-negative cells were positively selected for CCR7, yielding a CD45RA+CCR7+ population from which TemRA cells were excluded. Library preparation was by the immunoSEQ multiplex PCR assay. TCRdb obtained this table from immuneACCESS and retained in-frame rearrangements with V and J assigned. These tables miss some clones; where compared with another copy, unresolved V genes account for less than half of the shortfall, and the remainder is unexplained. The sample profile shows some 2.1 million clones; 93% of them were found once. The ten largest account for about 1.7% of the sample. Sequencing used naive CD8+ T cells from PBMCs. The label giving this sample's cell subset or site can be read as: CD45RA+CCR7+. The receptors stem from a man aged 18 to 29 in good health. Some clones in this sample may be carry-over from other donors' samples.

The chain recombines TRBV4-1 with TRBJ1-1; D is uncertain. The CDR3 totals 15 residues. V lost 1 base and J 0 bases, leaving 9 bases between the germline ends. CDR1 and CDR2 (germline): MGHRA, YSYEKL. CDR3 region: CASSQGAVLNTEAFF. CDR3 in DNA: TGCGCCAGCAGCCAAGGGGCGGTTCTGAACACTGAAGCTTTCTTT.

V and J are TRBV2 and TRBJ2-7, with 7 bases that match TRBD2. This CDR3 region has 14 residues. Germline CDR1 and CDR2: SNHLY and FYNNEI. With V trimmed by 3 bases and J by 3 bases, 5 bases remained unmatched. The CDR3 region is CASSEALADYEQYF. DNA for the CDR3: TGTGCCAGCAGTGAGGCTCTAGCGGACTACGAGCAGTACTTC. The variable domain in full, completed from reference TRBV2 and TRBJ2-7, reads EPEVTQTPSHQVTQMGQEVILRCVPISNHLYFYWYRQILGQKVEFLVSFYNNEISEKSEIFDDQFSVERPDGSNFTLKIRSTKLEDSAMYFCASSEALADYEQYFGPGTRLTVT.

The J gene is TRBJ2-2, the V gene TRBV28; 8 bases line up with TRBD2. The CDR3 runs to 15 residues. V gave up 3 bases and J gave up 4 bases; unmatched junction bases: 4. Germline values: CDR1 MDHEN, CDR2 SYDVKM. CDR3 sequence: CASSFRLAGTGELFF. The DNA for the CDR3 is TGTGCCAGCAGTTTTCGCCTAGCGGGCACCGGGGAGCTGTTTTTT.

This clone came up a few times. The V gene is TRBV5-6, the J gene TRBJ2-2; D is unclear. CDR3 length: 15 amino acids. CDR1 is SGHDT, CDR2 YYEEEE, per germline. The germline V and J ends were trimmed by 0 bases and 1 base, with 7 bases remaining between them. The DNA for the CDR3 is TGTGCCAGCAGCTTGGGGGCAGGGAACACCGGGGAGCTGTTTTTT. Its translation: CASSLGAGNTGELFF.

This chain connects TRBV28 to TRBJ2-2; D gene ambiguous. The CDR3 has 14 residues. The germline CDR1 and CDR2 sequences are MDHEN and SYDVKM. V dropped 5 bases and J dropped 5 bases, with 12 bases sitting between them. DNA for the CDR3: TGTGCCAGCAGTCCCCCGTCAGAAACCGGGGAGCTGTTTTTT. It specifies CASSPPSETGELFF.

In regard to this clone: At the DNA level, this CDR3 is encoded by other sequences in the same sample as well. The genes are TRBV9 and TRBJ1-5; the D gene is possibly TRBD1 (5 bases). Germline CDR1 reads SGDLS; CDR2 reads YYNGEE. The CDR3 has 14 amino acids. V dropped 4 bases and J dropped 0 bases, with 8 bases sitting between them. CDR3 sequence: CASSPGASNQPQHF. The CDR3 DNA follows: TGTGCCAGCAGCCCTGGGGCTAGCAATCAGCCCCAGCATTTT.

The gene calls are TRBV19 and TRBJ2-3; D remains unclear. Trimming cost V 3 bases and J 4 bases, with 11 bases left between them. This CDR3 has 14 amino acids. Looked up from germline, CDR1 is LNHDA and CDR2 is SQIVND (reference sequence). The CDR3 sequence: CASSIVPTADTQYF. In DNA, the CDR3 is TGTGCCAGTAGTATTGTCCCTACAGCAGATACGCAGTATTTT.

The CDR3 nucleotides read TGTGCCAGCAGCGTAAGACTAGCATATGAGCAGTTCTTC. Its protein product is CASSVRLAYEQFF. This chain uses TRBV7-8 with TRBJ2-1, with 7 bases fitting TRBD2. The CDR3 covers 13 residues. Trimming removed 5 bases from V and 8 bases from J; junction bases left unmatched: 6. Germline CDR1 is SGHVS and CDR2 is FQNEAQ.

The chain's CDR3 is CASTDVGVAGPPVYEQYF. The CDR3 DNA is TGTGCCAGCACCGACGTGGGGGTGGCGGGTCCACCGGTCTACGAGCAGTACTTC. The genes are TRBV27 and TRBJ2-7; D may be TRBD1 or TRBD2 (5 bases each). The CDR3 is made up of 18 amino acids. CDR1 is MNHEY, CDR2 SMNVEV, per germline (reference sequence). V lost 7 bases to trimming and J lost 3 bases, with 28 bases between them.

The V gene is TRBV28, the J gene TRBJ1-5; D uncertain. V was pared by 0 bases and J by 10 bases, with 16 bases between. Per the germline V gene, CDR1 is MDHEN and CDR2 is SYDVKM. The CDR3 covers 15 residues. The CDR3 DNA reads as TGTGCCAGCAGTTTATGGCGGGATGGAGAAGGACCCCAGCATTTT. It encodes CASSLWRDGEGPQHF.

The J gene is TRBJ2-2, the V gene TRBV27, with D possibly being TRBD2 (5 bases). This CDR3 is built from 15 residues. The V end lost 4 bases, the J end lost 2 bases, and 11 bases lay between the germline ends. The V gene's germline CDR1 is MNHEY and CDR2 SMNVEV (reference sequence). The chain's CDR3 is CASSSPGTNTGELFF. As DNA, the CDR3 is TGTGCCAGCAGTTCCCCGGGAACTAACACCGGGGAGCTGTTTTTT.

The V gene is TRBV28, the J gene TRBJ2-1; 13 bases line up with TRBD2. The germline gives CDR1 MDHEN, CDR2 SYDVKM. J lost 7 bases, V lost 6 bases, and 18 bases had no gene match. This CDR3 is built from 19 residues. This chain's CDR3 is CASSPWTSGSWSGSNEQFF. DNA of the CDR3: TGTGCCAGCAGCCCCTGGACTAGCGGGAGTTGGTCGGGTTCGAATGAGCAGTTCTTC.

This chain joins TRBV5-5 and TRBJ2-7; possible D gene TRBD1, 5 bases. The germline V and J ends were trimmed by 5 bases and 2 bases, with 17 bases remaining between them. The germline V gene has CDR1 SGHKS and CDR2 YYEKEE (reference sequence). There are 15 residues in the CDR3. The CDR3 DNA is TGTGCCAGCAGGTATGCCCTGGGGCAGACCTACGAGCAGTACTTC. It codes for CASRYALGQTYEQYF.

This clone was found once. The chain couples TRBV5-6 to TRBJ2-7, with 9 bases identical to TRBD2. The CDR3 contains 16 residues. Germline V CDR1 and CDR2: SGHDT, YYEEEE. The V segment lost 0 bases and the J segment 3 bases; nucleotides outside the gene matches: 7. CDR3 in DNA: TGTGCCAGCAGCTTGGCCTTAGCGGGAGTAGTCTACGAGCAGTACTTC. It is translated as CASSLALAGVVYEQYF.

The chain recombines TRBV30 with TRBJ2-1, with TRBD1 as a possible D gene (5 bases). The CDR3 sequence is 15 residues long. Trimming removed 4 bases from V and 4 bases from J, with 17 bases in between. Germline V gene data show CDR1 as GTSNPN and CDR2 as SVGIG (reference sequence). CDR3 DNA sequence: TGTGCCTGGAAGTATGGCCAGGGTAGTTACAATGAGCAGTTCTTC. Translated, it gives CAWKYGQGSYNEQFF.

This clone appeared once. The rearrangement uses TRBV4-1 and TRBJ2-1, with 8 bases aligning to TRBD2. The germline V gene encodes CDR1 MGHRA and CDR2 YSYEKL. The V gene end was trimmed by 1 base and the J gene end by 0 bases; junction bases not matched to a gene: 14. CDR3 size: 20 residues. CDR3 in DNA: TGCGCCAGCAGCCAAGGGCGGCTAGCGGGTGATTTCTACTCCTACAATGAGCAGTTCTTC. As protein: CASSQGRLAGDFYSYNEQFF.

The count of this clone is one. The chain is built from TRBV13 and TRBJ2-2; weak D call: TRBD1 (8 bases). The germline CDR1 and CDR2 sequences are PRHDT and FYEKMQ (reference sequence). Trimming stripped 10 bases from V and 5 bases from J, with 17 bases between. The CDR3 extends over 14 amino acids. Here the CDR3 reads CATGQGGLTGELFF. The CDR3 bases are TGTGCCACTGGACAGGGAGGGTTGACCGGGGAGCTGTTTTTT. Using reference TRBV13 and TRBJ2-2 for the parts outside the CDR3, the full variable domain is AAGVIQSPRHLIKEKRETATLKCYPIPRHDTVYWYQQGPGQDPQFLISFYEKMQSDKGSIPDRFSAQQFSDYHSELNMSSLELGDSALYFCATGQGGLTGELFFGEGSRLTVL.

This chain uses TRBV6-5 with TRBJ2-7; a possible D gene is TRBD2 (6 bases). The CDR3 is made up of 15 amino acids. CDR1 is MNHEY, CDR2 SVGAGI, per germline. V shed 0 bases and J shed 2 bases, with 11 bases lying between them. The CDR3 DNA follows: TGTGCCAGCAGTTACTCGGGGGGTTTTGCCTACGAGCAGTACTTC. Its translation: CASSYSGGFAYEQYF.

This chain uses TRBV11-2 with TRBJ1-1; 7 bases are a match to TRBD1. Germline CDR1 SGHAT, CDR2 FQNNGV. CDR3 length: 16 amino acids. The J segment lost 1 base and the V segment lost 2 bases, leaving 7 bases of the junction unmatched. The CDR3 protein is CASSLNLRGRNTEAFF. CDR3 coding DNA: TGTGCCAGCAGCTTAAATCTCAGGGGGAGGAACACTGAAGCTTTCTTT.

The chain links TRBV30 to TRBJ1-5, with D hard to call. V lost 0 bases, J lost 0 bases, and 6 bases lay in between. Germline loops: CDR1 GTSNPN, CDR2 SVGIG (reference sequence). This CDR3 is 14 amino acids long. The CDR3 region is CAWSVGNSNQPQHF. DNA of the CDR3: TGTGCCTGGAGTGTGGGGAATAGCAATCAGCCCCAGCATTTT.

The chain recombines TRBV19 with TRBJ1-2; TRBD1 might be the D (6 bases). This CDR3 region has 15 residues. Germline-derived CDR1 and CDR2 are LNHDA and SQIVND (reference sequence). V was trimmed by 3 bases and J by 7 bases, leaving 18 bases between them. CDR3 region: CASSIGTAGHRGYTF. The CDR3 nucleotides are TGTGCCAGTAGTATTGGCACGGCGGGACACCGTGGCTACACCTTC.

In its sample, this clone was seen once. This sequence joins TRBV7-6 and TRBJ2-1; D possibly uses TRBD1 or TRBD2 (6 bases each). The ends were cut back, 4 bases at V and 13 bases at J, with 14 bases in the middle. The CDR3 length is 12 residues. Germline CDR1 SGHVS, CDR2 FNYEAQ. CDR3 in DNA: TGTGCCAGCAGCTCATACAGGGAGGAACAGTTCTTC. Translation: CASSSYREEQFF.